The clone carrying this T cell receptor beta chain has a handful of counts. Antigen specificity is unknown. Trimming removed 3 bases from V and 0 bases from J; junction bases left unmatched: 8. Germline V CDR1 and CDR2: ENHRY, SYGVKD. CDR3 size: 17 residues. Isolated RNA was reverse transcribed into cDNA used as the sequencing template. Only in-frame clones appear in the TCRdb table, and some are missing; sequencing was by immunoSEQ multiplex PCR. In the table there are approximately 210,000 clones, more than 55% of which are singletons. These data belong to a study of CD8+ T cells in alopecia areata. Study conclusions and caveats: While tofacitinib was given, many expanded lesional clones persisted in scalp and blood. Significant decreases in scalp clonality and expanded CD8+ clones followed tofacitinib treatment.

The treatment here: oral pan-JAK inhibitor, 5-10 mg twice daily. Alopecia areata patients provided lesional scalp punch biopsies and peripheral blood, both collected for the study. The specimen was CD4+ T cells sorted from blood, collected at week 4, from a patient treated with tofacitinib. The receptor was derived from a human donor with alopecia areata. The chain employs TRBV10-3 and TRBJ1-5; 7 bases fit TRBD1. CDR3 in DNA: TGTGCCATCAGTGACCCGCCGGGACAGTATAGCAATCAGCCCCAGCATTTT. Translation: CAISDPPGQYSNQPQHF.